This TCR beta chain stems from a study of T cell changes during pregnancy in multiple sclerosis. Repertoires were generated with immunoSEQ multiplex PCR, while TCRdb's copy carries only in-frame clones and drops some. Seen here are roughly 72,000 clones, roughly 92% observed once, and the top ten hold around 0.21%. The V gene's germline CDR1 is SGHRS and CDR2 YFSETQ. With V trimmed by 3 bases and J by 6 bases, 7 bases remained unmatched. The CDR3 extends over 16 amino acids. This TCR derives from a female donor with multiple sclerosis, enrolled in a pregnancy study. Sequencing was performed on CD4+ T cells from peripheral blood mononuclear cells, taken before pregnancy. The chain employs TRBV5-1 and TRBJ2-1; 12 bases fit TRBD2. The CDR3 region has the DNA TGCGCCAGCAGCTGGCGGACTAGCGGGGCCCCCAATGAGCAGTTCTTC. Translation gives CASSWRTSGAPNEQFF. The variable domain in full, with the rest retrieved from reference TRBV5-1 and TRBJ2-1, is KAGVTQTPRYLIKTRGQQVTLSCSPISGHRSVSWYQQTPGQGLQFLFEYFSETQRNKGNFPGRFSGRQFSNSRSEMNVSTLELGDSALYLCASSWRTSGAPNEQFFGPGTRLTVL.